This is a list of T cell receptor beta chains from one sample in a study of blood T cell repertoires in COVID-19. Assay used: immunoSEQ multiplex PCR; TCRdb lists only in-frame clones, some missing. The sample holds under 350,000 clones, 70% to 90% seen once. Sequencing used peripheral blood. The receptors here all came from a man in his sixties who had recovered from COVID-19. Each CDR3 is given with its conserved first and last residue. The D gene is left open where the match is weak. Size is omitted from some rows. Given values are once, few, many or a class for expanded clones.

v_call	j_call	d_call	clone_size	cdr3_nt	cdr3_aa
TRBV2	TRBJ1-2	NA	NA	TGTGCCAGCATGTGGAGGCTGGGTGGCTACACCTTC	CASMWRLGGYTF
TRBV9	TRBJ2-1	TRBD2	NA	TGTGCCAGCAGCGTTAGCGGGGGGGCCAAGAATGAGCAGTTCTTC	CASSVSGGAKNEQFF
TRBV5-1	TRBJ1-4	TRBD1	NA	TGCGCCAGCAGCTTGGGACCTGACAGGGCTTTTGGTCGAGCTAATGAAAAACTGTTTTTT	CASSLGPDRAFGRANEKLFF
TRBV15	TRBJ2-5	TRBD2	once	TGTGCCACCAGCAGCGGGACTAGCGGGGGGTCACAAGAGACCCAGTACTTC	CATSSGTSGGSQETQYF
TRBV3-1/TRBV3-2	TRBJ1-2	NA	NA	TGTGCCAGCAGCCAAGCCGGGGGACGGGGCTATGGCTACACCTTC	CASSQAGGRGYGYTF
TRBV5-5	TRBJ2-7	TRBD1	NA	TGTGCCAGCAGCTTGCTGACAGGGTCCTACGAGCAGTACTTC	CASSLLTGSYEQYF
TRBV7-8	TRBJ1-2	NA	NA	TGTGCCAGCAGCCGAGACGGGACTGTGAACTATGGCTACACCTTC	CASSRDGTVNYGYTF
TRBV7-3	TRBJ2-6	TRBD1	NA	TGTGCCAGCAGCTTATCAGGGGGCGCTGGGGCCAACGTCCTGACTTTC	CASSLSGGAGANVLTF
TRBV19	TRBJ1-1	TRBD1	NA	TGTGCCAGTAGTACTTTGGGACAGGGGAGGACTGAAGCTTTCTTT	CASSTLGQGRTEAFF
TRBV4-1	TRBJ2-5	NA	NA	TGCGCCAGCAGCCAAGAAACTTGGGGGCTACAAGAGACCCAGTACTTC	CASSQETWGLQETQYF
TRBV3-1/TRBV3-2	TRBJ2-6	TRBD1	NA	TGTGCCAGCAGCCATGGACCACAGGGGGCTTGGTCTGGGGCCAACGTCCTGACTTTC	CASSHGPQGAWSGANVLTF
TRBV9	TRBJ2-3	NA	NA	TGTGCCAGCAGCGTAGATCGGGGAGATACGCAGTATTTT	CASSVDRGDTQYF
TRBV10-1	TRBJ2-1	NA	few	TGCGCCAGCAGTGAGTCGAGGTCTGCAGGGGACAATGAGCAGTTCTTC	CASSESRSAGDNEQFF
TRBV18	TRBJ1-4	TRBD1	NA	TGTGCCAGCTCACCACCGCCGACAGGGTTGGTGGTGGTGGTTGAAAAACTGTTTTTT	CASSPPPTGLVVVVEKLFF
TRBV18	TRBJ2-3	TRBD2	NA	TGTGCCAGCTCACAAGGACTAGCGGGGACGGGCACAGATACGCAGTATTTT	CASSQGLAGTGTDTQYF
TRBV7-7	TRBJ2-1	TRBD1	NA	TGTGCCAGCAGCCCGGACAGGGGCCCCTACAATGAGCAGTTCTTC	CASSPDRGPYNEQFF
TRBV11-2	TRBJ2-1	TRBD2	NA	TGTGCCAGCAGCCCGAGACTAGCGGACTACAATGAGCAGTTCTTC	CASSPRLADYNEQFF
TRBV19	TRBJ2-3	NA	once	TGTGCCAGTGGGGGCGGGTTAAGTACCACAGATACGCAGTATTTT	CASGGGLSTTDTQYF
TRBV4-1	TRBJ2-7	NA	NA	TGCGCCAGCAGCCAAGTACTCCATTCCTACGAGCAGTACTTC	CASSQVLHSYEQYF
TRBV5-1	TRBJ1-2	NA	once	TGCGCCAGCAGCTCGGACACCGCTCGCTATGGCTACACCTTC	CASSSDTARYGYTF
TRBV30	TRBJ1-4	NA	few	TGTGCCTGGGGTCGGGAATATAATGAAAAACTGTTTTTT	CAWGREYNEKLFF
TRBV28	TRBJ2-7	NA	NA	TGTGCCAGCAGCCTACAGGGTAGGGCCTACGAGCAGTACTTC	CASSLQGRAYEQYF
TRBV3-1/TRBV3-2	TRBJ2-7	NA	few	TGTGCCAGCAGCCAGGGAGACCACGAGCAGTACTTC	CASSQGDHEQYF
TRBV3-1/TRBV3-2	TRBJ2-7	TRBD2	NA	TGTGCCAGCGGGTTGGGGACTAGTCTTAACGAGCAGTACTTC	CASGLGTSLNEQYF
TRBV6-5	TRBJ2-2	TRBD2	NA	TGTGCCAGCAGCCGGACTAGCGGGGGGTCTGGGGAGCTGTTTTTT	CASSRTSGGSGELFF
TRBV5-4	TRBJ2-1	NA	NA	TGTGCCAGCAGCTTGGATGGGGGCCTAACCAATGAGCAGTTCTTC	CASSLDGGLTNEQFF
TRBV5-1	TRBJ2-1	NA	NA	TGCGCCAGCTTATCTGGAGGCGGTGAGCAGTTCTTC	CASLSGGGEQFF